A selection of T cell receptor beta chains follows, all from one sample in a study of radiation and T cells in renal cell carcinoma. Sequencing used immunoSEQ multiplex PCR; TCRdb keeps in-frame clones, though not all of them. Seen here are 97,000 or so clones, around 84% observed once, and the top ten hold approximately 6.9%. Specimen: blood, collected from a patient whose treatment included radiotherapy and nephrectomy. These receptors came from a man aged 55 to 69 with renal cell carcinoma. Each CDR3 is given without its conserved first and last residue. Clone size, where shown, is once, few, many, or a class for clones that have expanded.

v_call clone_size cdr3_aa
TRBV19 NA ASSRGGPTGELF
TRBV25-1 NA ASSEYEAPQDTQY
TRBV28 NA ASSESTNEKLF
TRBV19 NA ASSIETASSYEQY
TRBV28 NA ASTGQGVGNTIY
TRBV7-2 NA ASRTQF
TRBV28 NA ASSSRHVATNEKLF
TRBV7-9 NA ASSEDRYFLNTEAF
TRBV7-2 few ASSGGLIPYEQY
TRBV7-2 NA ASSLRQANQPQH
TRBV11-2 NA ASSSATGTSGRGYEQY
TRBV4-3 NA ASSQAPGYTEAF
TRBV27 NA ASSLAAQNTQY
TRBV11-3 NA ASSLRASGRVGPDAGELF
TRBV28 NA ASSSPQGNEKLF
TRBV9 NA ASSGGTSGNTQY
TRBV9 NA ASSVLQGASGELF
TRBV14 NA ASSQAGGGGETQY
TRBV29-1 once SVEDFRDNEQF
TRBV12-5 NA ASGLAFQGARGELF
TRBV12-1 NA ASSFEPTVATNEKLF
TRBV7-9 NA ASSPGQAYGYT
TRBV2 few ASKKLGTGIEETQY
TRBV4-3 once ASSGVRVANEKLF
TRBV4-1 NA ASSQDPAGNYGYT
TRBV6-5 once ASSFSPEVGYEQY
TRBV19 NA ASSTQTGTEQY
TRBV27 NA ASSPIAGGSGELF
TRBV10-3 NA AISARDREINEQF
TRBV30 NA AWSGLGLSSEQY
TRBV28 few ASSRSPEAF
TRBV19 few ASSVQGSPEAF
TRBV15 NA ATSREPGALSLLWETQY
TRBV11-2 NA ASSFSGQGQETQY
TRBV5-1 NA ASSLDVFLGSYEQY
TRBV5-4 NA ASSRTGGTEAF
TRBV7-9 NA ASSLLFGRGYEQY
TRBV29-1 NA STDLRGQTDTQY
TRBV7-2 NA ASSFQGATIPYYEQY
TRBV11-2 NA ASGGSSNEQF
TRBV11-3 NA ASSASGRAPNEQF